This record concerns one TCR beta chain sequence. Antigen: not known. Using viral peptide pools, the ViraFEST assay grew out antigen-specific CD4+ T cells prior to sequencing. Investigators separated out CD4+ T cells once around nine days of culture had passed. Each vaccine recipient was nucleocapsid antibody negative and had no prior SARS-CoV-2 infection. This sample is drawn from a study of vaccination effects on CD4 cells after COVID-19. Study-wide background: Either the BNT162b2 or mRNA-1273 vaccine was given to participants in two doses.

Study conclusions and caveats: Only a single clone (1 of 255 vaccine-induced clones in healthy vaccinees) cross-reacted with common cold coronaviruses. There was marked clonal contraction among infection- and vaccine-induced clones late after vaccination.

Germline assignment: CDR1 MNHEY and CDR2 SMNVEV (reference sequence). J lost 2 bases, V lost 5 bases, and 9 bases had no gene match. The CDR3 has 17 amino acids. Measured with immunoSEQ multiplex PCR; TCRdb has only the in-frame clones, and not every one. The table includes about 41,000 clones, 77% detected once. The chain uses TRBV27 and TRBJ1-6, with 7 nucleotides matching TRBD1. The material was CD4+ T cells from PBMCs cultured with HCoV-NL63 spike peptides, obtained before COVID-19 vaccination. This receptor was obtained from a human donor who received a COVID-19 vaccine. CDR3 nucleotide sequence: TGTGCCAGCAGTACGAAGAGACAGGGCCCCTATAATTCACCCCTCCACTTT. It specifies CASSTKRQGPYNSPLHF.